This T cell receptor (beta chain) was captured by sequencing in a study of beta chain features in type 1 diabetes. This clone has a handful of counts. Since all of the isolated RNA was reverse transcribed, expressed TCRB transcripts were what got sequenced. Using immunoSEQ multiplex PCR, the repertoire was profiled, and TCRdb retains in-frame clones only, with some absent. Among hundreds of thousands of clones listed, 11% to 15% were seen once. The clonotype was recovered from a man aged 25 to 45 in good health. Material: central memory CD4+ T cells from blood.

The chain's CDR3 is CASSRGTSGGGTGELFF. For the CDR3, the DNA is TGTGCCAGCAGTAGGGGTACATCGGGAGGGGGCACCGGGGAGCTGTTTTTT. This chain joins TRBV7-3 and TRBJ2-2; 8 bases fit TRBD2. The germline CDR1 and CDR2 sequences are SGHTA and FQGTGA. This CDR3 contains 17 residues. J was trimmed by 4 bases and V by 6 bases; bases with no gene match: 13.